What follows are 28 T cell receptor beta chains derived from one specimen sequenced in a study of circulating CD8 cells and anti-PD-1 response in melanoma. Sorting of live CD3+CD8+TCRalphabeta+ cells by PD-1 and/or TIGIT gave four subsets. Using roughly 14 ng of total RNA, TCR libraries were made with the QIAseq Immune Repertoire TCR panel. TCRdb ran MiXCR on the reads and lists one entry per CDR3 protein. The sample contains under 1,500 distinct CDR3 sequences, 9.5% to 12% of which appear only once. Sample: CD8+ T cells from PBMCs, taken at baseline or after one month of anti-PD-1 therapy (not recorded which). These receptor sequences come from a human donor with melanoma.

In the case of this clonotype: A read error may produce the germline difference seen at one junction end. The CDR3 DNA reads as TGTGCCAGCGGCCTCCGGGACAGCGCCCCCAATGAGCAGTCCTTC. It yields the protein CASGLRDSAPNEQSF. The chain couples TRBV9 to TRBJ2-1; 7 nucleotides match TRBD1. In germline, CDR1 is SGDLS, CDR2 YYNGEE. This CDR3 is 15 amino acids long.

This clonotype qualifies as medium-sized. The chain joins TRBV7-3 to TRBJ2-1; D perhaps matches TRBD1 (7 bases). V gave up 5 bases and J gave up 8 bases, with 16 bases separating them. Looked up from germline, CDR1 is SGHTA and CDR2 is FQGTGA. The CDR3 has 14 residues. The CDR3 sequence: CASSPQGGGYEQFF. The CDR3 nucleotides read TGTGCCAGCAGCCCCCAGGGGGGCGGGTATGAGCAGTTCTTC.

Relative to its sample, this clonotype is medium-sized (0.01 to 0.1%). The rearrangement joins TRBV12-3 or TRBV12-4 to TRBJ1-3, with a possible D match to TRBD1 (6 bases). This CDR3 comprises 16 residues. V was clipped by 6 bases and J by 4 bases, with 19 bases between them. The CDR3 reads CASSPLRGAAGNTIYF. CDR3 bases: TGTGCCAGCAGCCCACTAAGGGGGGCAGCAGGAAACACCATATATTTT.

By share, this clonotype ranks as medium-sized. The V and J genes are TRBV2 and TRBJ2-7; D remains ambiguous. V gave up 3 bases and J gave up 2 bases, with 14 bases separating them. CDR1 is SNHLY, CDR2 FYNNEI, per germline. The length of the CDR3 is 15 residues. CDR3 amino acids: CASSDVVGRTYEQYF. The CDR3 DNA is TGTGCCAGCAGTGATGTTGTGGGCAGAACCTACGAGCAGTACTTC.

This clonotype qualifies as large (0.1 to 1%). V and J are TRBV6-6 and TRBJ2-1, with D perhaps matching TRBD1 (5 bases). Trimming took 1 base from V and 5 from J, leaving 15 bases between them. The CDR3 length is 16 residues. CDR1 is MNHNY, CDR2 SVGAGI, per germline (reference sequence). CDR3 amino acids: CASSYFQGNPDNEQFF. The CDR3 DNA reads TGTGCCAGCAGTTACTTCCAGGGCAACCCCGACAATGAGCAGTTCTTC.

By sample share, this clonotype is medium-sized. The gene calls are TRBV6-1 and TRBJ1-1; D is possibly TRBD1 (5 bases). The CDR3 runs 14 residues. Germline V gene lookup returns CDR1 MNHNS and CDR2 SASEGT. V was clipped by 2 bases and J by 5 bases, with 12 bases between them. CDR3 coding DNA: TGTGCCAGCAGTGAAAGGCAGGGTCAAACTGAAGCTTTCTTT. This encodes CASSERQGQTEAFF.

By share, this clonotype ranks as medium-sized (0.01 to 0.1%). The rearrangement uses TRBV5-5 and TRBJ2-7; 8 bases are shared with TRBD1. Germline assignment: CDR1 SGHKS and CDR2 YYEKEE (reference sequence). The CDR3 runs to 14 residues. Unmatched junction bases numbered 2, after V lost 1 base and J lost 2 bases. CDR3 amino acids: CASSLRTGTYEQYF. The CDR3 DNA reads as TGTGCCAGCAGCTTGAGGACAGGGACCTACGAGCAGTACTTC.

The chain couples TRBV28 to TRBJ2-7; a possible D gene is TRBD1 (5 bases). Trimming removed 6 bases from V and 2 bases from J, with 11 bases in between. The CDR3 contains 13 residues. Germline V lookup: CDR1 MDHEN, CDR2 SYDVKM. This CDR3 reads CASSPDSTYEQYF. Written as DNA, the CDR3 is TGTGCCAGCAGCCCTGACAGTACCTACGAGCAGTACTTC.

The V gene is TRBV5-4, the J gene TRBJ2-5; D is ambiguous. CDR3 length: 14 amino acids. Germline V CDR1 and CDR2: SGHNT, YYREEE (reference sequence). The V end lost 0 bases, the J end lost 5 bases, and 11 bases lay between the germline ends. The chain's CDR3 is CASSLAVRSETQYF. The CDR3 nucleotides read TGTGCCAGCAGCTTGGCTGTTAGATCGGAGACCCAGTACTTC. Drawing the rest from reference TRBV5-4 and TRBJ2-5, the complete variable domain is ETGVTQSPTHLIKTRGQQVTLRCSSQSGHNTVSWYQQALGQGPQFIFQYYREEENGRGNFPPRFSGLQFPNYSSELNVNALELDDSALYLCASSLAVRSETQYFGPGTRLLVL.

By share, this clonotype counts as medium-sized. The chain employs TRBV27 and TRBJ2-3; maybe TRBD1 (7 bases). The CDR3 runs to 15 residues. Germline assignment: CDR1 MNHEY and CDR2 SMNVEV (reference sequence). Trimming took off 3 bases at V and 1 base at J, with 11 bases between the two ends. CDR3 sequence (DNA): TGTGCCAGCAGTTTTGGGGGGACAGGCACAGATACGCAGTATTTT. Translation gives CASSFGGTGTDTQYF.

This chain links TRBV12-3 or TRBV12-4 with TRBJ2-1, with 7 bases fitting TRBD1. This CDR3 is built from 14 residues. J gave up 6 bases and V 7 bases, and 9 bases lay outside the gene matches. The CDR3 DNA reads as TGTGCCAGCACCTCCCGACAGGGAATCAATGAGCAGTTCTTC. The encoded protein is CASTSRQGINEQFF.

This clonotype is large in the sample. The gene calls are TRBV2 and TRBJ2-7, with D possibly matching TRBD2 (5 bases). CDR3 length equals 15 residues. Trimming removed 3 bases from V and 3 bases from J, with 15 bases in between. Germline-derived CDR1 and CDR2 are SNHLY and FYNNEI. Here the CDR3 reads CASSEEVSLNYEQYF. CDR3 sequence (DNA): TGTGCCAGCAGTGAGGAGGTCAGCCTCAACTACGAGCAGTACTTC. Combining the CDR3 with reference TRBV2 and TRBJ2-7 gives the whole variable domain EPEVTQTPSHQVTQMGQEVILRCVPISNHLYFYWYRQILGQKVEFLVSFYNNEISEKSEIFDDQFSVERPDGSNFTLKIRSTKLEDSAMYFCASSEEVSLNYEQYFGPGTRLTVT.

The chain uses TRBV28 and TRBJ2-3; 9 positions match TRBD1. The length of the CDR3 is 16 residues. The J segment lost 2 bases and the V segment lost 6 bases, leaving 9 bases of the junction unmatched. Germline values: CDR1 MDHEN, CDR2 SYDVKM. Here the CDR3 reads CASSPGQGINTDTQYF. CDR3 DNA: TGTGCCAGCAGCCCGGGACAGGGAATAAACACAGATACGCAGTATTTT.

By share of the sample, this clonotype is large (0.1 to 1%). The V and J genes are TRBV2 and TRBJ2-3; tentatively, D is TRBD2 (5 bases). V dropped 2 bases and J dropped 6 bases, with 9 bases sitting between them. The CDR3 is 13 amino acids. In germline, CDR1 is SNHLY, CDR2 FYNNEI. CDR3 sequence (DNA): TGTGCCAGCAGTGAAACCGGCGGGGATACGCAGTATTTT. Protein: CASSETGGDTQYF. Complete variable domain (other parts from reference TRBV2 and TRBJ2-3): EPEVTQTPSHQVTQMGQEVILRCVPISNHLYFYWYRQILGQKVEFLVSFYNNEISEKSEIFDDQFSVERPDGSNFTLKIRSTKLEDSAMYFCASSETGGDTQYFGPGTRLTVL.

This clonotype was detected only a few times. A much larger clone is a single base away; this may be a read error. This chain joins TRBV6-1 and TRBJ2-1; TRBD2 agrees at 9 bases. In germline, CDR1 is MNHNS, CDR2 SASEGT. With 4 bases clipped from V and 6 bases from J, the junction kept 10 bases outside the gene matches. CDR3 length: 16 residues. CDR3: CASSVAQRAGGNEQFF. The CDR3 DNA reads TGTGCCAGCAGTGTAGCGCAAAGAGCGGGGGGCAATGAGCAGTTCTTC.

This clonotype is medium-sized within its sample. The chain carries TRBV9 and TRBJ1-2; TRBD1 aligns across 7 bases. The CDR3 is made up of 15 amino acids. Germline values: CDR1 SGDLS, CDR2 YYNGEE. The V and J ends lost 4 bases and 3 bases, in that order; junction bases with no gene match: 9. CDR3 loop: CASSRPSDRDYGYTF. CDR3 sequence (DNA): TGTGCCAGCAGCCGCCCATCCGACAGGGACTATGGCTACACCTTC.

This clonotype ranks as medium-sized (0.01 to 0.1%). The chain uses TRBV7-2 and TRBJ2-3; 11 nucleotides line up with TRBD2. Germline CDR1 and CDR2: SGHTA and FQGNSA. The trim removed 3 bases at V and 2 bases at J, leaving 1 base unmatched. CDR3 length: 15 residues. CDR3 sequence: CASSFSGGATDTQYF. CDR3 coding DNA: TGTGCCAGCAGCTTTAGCGGGGGGGCCACAGATACGCAGTATTTT.

This clonotype ranks as medium-sized. The J gene is TRBJ2-6, the V gene TRBV29-1; D ambiguous. CDR1 and CDR2 (germline): SQVTM, ANQGSEA. The length of the CDR3 is 16 residues. The V and J ends lost 0 bases and 0 bases respectively, with 9 bases between them. CDR3 in DNA: TGCAGCGTTGAAGAAACGGAAACCTCTGGGGCCAACGTCCTGACTTTC. Amino acid sequence: CSVEETETSGANVLTF.

A note on this clonotype: A read error may explain this, as a much larger clone is one base away. In DNA form, the CDR3 reads TGTGCCAGCAGAATAGTGGGGGCCTACGAGCAGCACTTC. Residues: CASRIVGAYEQHF. The V gene is TRBV27, the J gene TRBJ2-7; the D gene is possibly TRBD1 (6 bases). There are 13 residues in the CDR3. Germline assignment: CDR1 MNHEY and CDR2 SMNVEV (reference sequence).

Turning to this clonotype: Germline and junction disagree at one end, which may indicate a read error. The chain joins TRBV11-1 to TRBJ1-2; 10 positions agree with TRBD1. Germline assignment: CDR1 SGHAT and CDR2 FQDESV (reference sequence). The CDR3 is 15 residues long. CDR3 region: CAGSASPGTGVGYTF. CDR3 sequence (DNA): TGTGCCGGCAGTGCGAGTCCCGGGACAGGGGTCGGCTACACCTTC.

This clonotype rates as medium-sized (0.01 to 0.1%). The CDR3 loop reads CASSTRRAGEQFF. CDR3 sequence (DNA): TGTGCCAGCAGTACCCGCCGAGCGGGTGAGCAGTTCTTC. This rearrangement joins TRBV6-5 to TRBJ2-1; weak D call: TRBD2 (6 bases). This CDR3 comprises 13 residues. Trimming shortened V by 5 bases and J by 9 bases, and 14 bases separated the two germline ends. Germline assignment: CDR1 MNHEY and CDR2 SVGAGI.

The table lists this clonotype with a few counts. The gene calls are TRBV5-5 and TRBJ1-5; D perhaps matches TRBD1 (6 bases). Germline CDR1 SGHKS, CDR2 YYEKEE (reference sequence). Trimming removed 4 bases from V and 7 bases from J, with 12 bases in between. The CDR3 totals 13 residues. This CDR3 reads CASSAQGSQPQHF. The CDR3 bases are TGTGCCAGCAGCGCACAGGGAAGCCAGCCCCAGCATTTT.

The sample holds a few counts of this clonotype. The chain joins TRBV13 to TRBJ2-7; D gene ambiguous. The V end lost 1 base, the J end lost 5 bases, and 6 bases lay between the germline ends. Germline assignment: CDR1 PRHDT and CDR2 FYEKMQ (reference sequence). The CDR3 totals 12 residues. CDR3 coding DNA: TGTGCCAGCAGCTTAGTGTCGCACGAGCAGTACTTC. Its protein is CASSLVSHEQYF.

This clonotype rates as large. The chain carries TRBV12-3 or TRBV12-4 and TRBJ2-1; D call uncertain. The CDR3 is 12 amino acids. The V and J ends lost 3 bases and 4 bases respectively, with 4 bases between them. Here the CDR3 DNA reads TGTGCCAGCAGTTTTATTTACAATGAGCAGTTCTTC. Amino acids: CASSFIYNEQFF.

The CDR3 here is CASSSPVISSNTGELFF. The CDR3 DNA reads as TGTGCCAGCAGTTCTCCCGTGATCTCTTCGAACACCGGGGAGCTGTTTTTT. The chain employs TRBV25-1 and TRBJ2-2; no definite D call. Trimming removed 5 bases at V and 0 bases at J, with 16 bases between. The V gene's germline CDR1 is MGHDK and CDR2 SYGVNS. CDR3 length: 17 amino acids.

In its sample, this clonotype is medium-sized. DNA for the CDR3: TGCAGCGTTGTCTGGGCCACGGCTAGCACAGATACGCAGTATTTT. Its translation: CSVVWATASTDTQYF. V is TRBV29-1 and J is TRBJ2-3; no definite D call. V was pared by 4 bases and J by 0 bases, with 14 bases between. Germline V CDR1 and CDR2: SQVTM, ANQGSEA. The CDR3 is 15 amino acids.

Within the sample, this clonotype is medium-sized (0.01 to 0.1%). As DNA, the CDR3 is TGTGCCAGCAGTTACCTAGCGGGGGCCGACTACGAGCAGTACTTC. This sequence encodes CASSYLAGADYEQYF. The chain couples TRBV12-3 or TRBV12-4 to TRBJ2-7, with 10 bases matching TRBD2. This CDR3 spans 15 amino acids. Trimming took 4 bases from V and 3 from J; bases not matched to a gene: 6.

V usage is TRBV20-1 and J usage is TRBJ2-7; possibly TRBD1 for D (6 bases). Germline CDR1 DFQATT, CDR2 SNEGSKA (reference sequence). V was clipped by 3 bases and J by 2 bases, with 11 bases between them. This CDR3 is built from 13 residues. This CDR3 is CSASGRDTYEQYF. As DNA, the CDR3 is TGCAGTGCTAGTGGCCGGGACACCTACGAGCAGTACTTC.